The 12 T cell receptor beta chains given below trace back to one sample, sequenced in a study of blood T cells in healthy people across ages. For the second PCR, which ran for roughly 6 to 12 cycles, a sample-barcoded 5' primer and a J-beta primer mix were used. MiXCR, applied by TCRdb to the 5' RACE reads, yields one record per CDR3 protein. The data show hundreds of thousands of distinct CDR3 sequences, roughly 25% seen once. The sample also formed part of further work on T cells of mothers and their children.

What was sequenced was blood. All receptors derive from a boy aged 5-17 years in good health.

This sequence joins TRBV9 and TRBJ2-1; no clear D. CDR1 is SGDLS and CDR2 is YYNGEE in the germline V gene. The V and J ends lost 4 bases and 2 bases respectively, with 22 bases between them. The length of the CDR3 is 18 residues. The CDR3 coding sequence is TGTGCCAGCAGCCCCCTGCTAGGGCCAGCGACGACCTACAATGAGCAGTTCTTC. As protein: CASSPLLGPATTYNEQFF.

In nucleotides, the CDR3 is TGCAGCGTTGAAGTTGGGGGCGCGAAAGAGACCCAGTACTTC. Encoded protein: CSVEVGGAKETQYF. The chain combines TRBV29-1 with TRBJ2-5; TRBD1 is a possible D gene (6 bases). From germline, CDR1 is SQVTM and CDR2 ANQGSEA. V lost 1 base, J lost 3 bases, and 12 bases lay in between. This CDR3 has 14 residues.

V usage is TRBV29-1 and J usage is TRBJ2-4; D might be TRBD2 (6 bases). The V gene's germline CDR1 is SQVTM and CDR2 ANQGSEA. This CDR3 is 13 amino acids long. Trimming took off 5 bases at V and 1 base at J, with 9 bases between the two ends. In nucleotides, the CDR3 is TGCAGCGTTTGGGGGGAGGCCAAAAACATTCAGTACTTC. Residues: CSVWGEAKNIQYF.

Worth noting for this clonotype: A read error may explain this, as a much larger clone is one base away. The V gene is TRBV12-3 or TRBV12-4, the J gene TRBJ2-4, with D hard to call. The germline V and J ends were trimmed by 3 bases and 8 bases, with 14 bases remaining between them. CDR3 length: 14 amino acids. The CDR3 loop is CASSFGPGKHIQYF. Written as DNA, the CDR3 is TGTGCCAGCAGTTTTGGGCCTGGAAAACACATTCAGTACTTC.

Regarding this clonotype: Mismatch with germline at one junction end may stem from a read error. This chain uses TRBV5-1 with TRBJ2-5; D is undetermined. In germline, CDR1 is SGHRS, CDR2 YFSETQ. The CDR3 extends over 15 amino acids. The CDR3 DNA reads as TGCGCCAACAGCTTGGATGGCTCTTGGGTAGAGACCCAGTACTTC. It encodes CANSLDGSWVETQYF.

This chain links TRBV27 with TRBJ2-7; 7 nucleotides agree with TRBD2. V gave up 8 bases and J gave up 5 bases; unmatched junction bases: 9. Germline CDR1 reads MNHEY; CDR2 reads SMNVEV (reference sequence). CDR3 size: 13 residues. The CDR3, as DNA: TGTGCCAGCGGAAGCGGGGTCCCGGACGAGCAGTACTTC. This encodes CASGSGVPDEQYF.

The chain joins TRBV20-1 to TRBJ2-7; possibly TRBD1 for D (5 bases). The germline CDR1 and CDR2 sequences are DFQATT and SNEGSKA (reference sequence). Trimming pared 3 bases from V and 1 base from J, leaving 16 bases between. The CDR3 has 15 residues. CDR3 sequence: CSASRAGLSSYEQYF. The CDR3 DNA sequence: TGCAGTGCTAGTCGGGCAGGGCTATCTTCCTACGAGCAGTACTTC.

The chain combines TRBV7-8 with TRBJ1-1; no clear D. Trimming took 1 base from V and 1 from J, leaving 13 bases between them. The CDR3 is 16 residues long. CDR1 and CDR2 from the germline V gene are SGHVS and FQNEAQ. CDR3 residues: CASSLVDFGWNTEAFF. In DNA, the CDR3 is TGTGCCAGCAGCTTAGTCGATTTCGGGTGGAACACTGAAGCTTTCTTT.

V gene TRBV5-1 combines with J gene TRBJ2-5, with TRBD2 matching 9 bases. The CDR3 contains 18 residues. Per the germline V gene, CDR1 is SGHRS and CDR2 is YFSETQ. The V and J ends lost 0 bases and 1 base, in that order; junction bases with no gene match: 10. This CDR3 reads CASSLDVAGAGIQETQYF. Written as DNA, the CDR3 is TGCGCCAGCAGCTTGGATGTAGCGGGAGCGGGAATCCAAGAGACCCAGTACTTC.

Notes on this clonotype: The junction departs from the called germline gene at one end, perhaps through a read error. The rearrangement joins TRBV28 to TRBJ1-2; TRBD1 is a possible D gene (6 bases). The germline CDR1 and CDR2 sequences are MDHEN and SYDVKM. This CDR3 spans 13 amino acids. CDR3 nucleotides: TGTGCCAGCAGTGTACAGGGTCCCTATGGCTGCACCTTC. Protein sequence: CASSVQGPYGCTF.

CDR3 DNA: TGTGCCAGCTCACCCATCCAGGGGTCCACTGAAGCTTTCTTT. It translates to CASSPIQGSTEAFF. This chain uses TRBV18 with TRBJ1-1, with D maybe TRBD1 (6 bases). The germline V gene encodes CDR1 KGHSH and CDR2 LQKENI. The CDR3 runs to 14 residues. V lost 3 bases to trimming and J lost 4 bases, with 12 bases between them.

The rearrangement links TRBV2 to TRBJ1-2, with a possible D match to TRBD1 (5 bases). Germline V gene sequence: CDR1 SNHLY, CDR2 FYNNEI. The CDR3 is made up of 15 amino acids. V shed 6 bases and J shed 7 bases, with 21 bases lying between them. The CDR3 DNA reads TGTGCCAGCAGAGTTAACAGAGGGGCCGTCCCTGGCTACACCTTC. This translates into CASRVNRGAVPGYTF. Based on the CDR3 plus reference TRBV2 and TRBJ1-2, the full variable domain is EPEVTQTPSHQVTQMGQEVILRCVPISNHLYFYWYRQILGQKVEFLVSFYNNEISEKSEIFDDQFSVERPDGSNFTLKIRSTKLEDSAMYFCASRVNRGAVPGYTFGSGTRLTVV.